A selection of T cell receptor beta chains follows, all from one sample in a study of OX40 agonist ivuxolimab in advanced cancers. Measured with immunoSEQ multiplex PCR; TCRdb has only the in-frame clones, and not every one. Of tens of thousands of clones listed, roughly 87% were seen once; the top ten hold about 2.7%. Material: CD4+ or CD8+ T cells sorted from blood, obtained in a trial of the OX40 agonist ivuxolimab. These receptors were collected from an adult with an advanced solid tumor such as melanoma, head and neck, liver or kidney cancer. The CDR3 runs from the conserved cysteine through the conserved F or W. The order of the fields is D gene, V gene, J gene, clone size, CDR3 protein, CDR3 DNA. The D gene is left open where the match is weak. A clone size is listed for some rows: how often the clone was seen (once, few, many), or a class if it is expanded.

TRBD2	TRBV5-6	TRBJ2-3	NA	CASSLAGLAGNTDTQYF	TGTGCCAGCAGCTTGGCGGGACTAGCGGGGAACACAGATACGCAGTATTTT
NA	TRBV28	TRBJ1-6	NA	CASSLRSPLHF	TGTGCCAGCAGTTTGCGGTCACCCCTCCACTTT
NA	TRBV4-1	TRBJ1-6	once	CASSQGETGTLNSPLHF	TGCGCCAGCAGCCAAGGAGAGACCGGGACCTTAAATTCACCCCTCCACTTT
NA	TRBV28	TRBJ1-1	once	CASSLGEPRNEAFF	TGTGCCAGCAGTTTAGGGGAACCTAGGAATGAAGCTTTCTTT
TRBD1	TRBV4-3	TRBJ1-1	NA	CASSQFVQGATNTEAFF	TGCGCCAGCAGCCAATTTGTCCAGGGGGCTACGAACACTGAAGCTTTCTTT
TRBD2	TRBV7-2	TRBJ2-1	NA	CASSLGEGGYNEQFF	TGTGCCAGCAGCTTAGGGGAGGGCGGTTACAATGAGCAGTTCTTC
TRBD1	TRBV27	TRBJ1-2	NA	CASSFTVVTGNYGYTF	TGTGCCAGCAGTTTCACGGTAGTGACAGGGAACTATGGCTACACCTTC
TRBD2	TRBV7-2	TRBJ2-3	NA	CASSPGGSGADTQYF	TGTGCCAGCAGCCCTGGCGGGAGTGGAGCAGATACGCAGTATTTT
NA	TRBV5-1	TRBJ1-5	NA	CASSLGLEGSNQPQHF	TGCGCCAGCAGCTTGGGCCTAGAGGGTAGCAATCAGCCCCAGCATTTT
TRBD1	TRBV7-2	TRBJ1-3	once	CASSRGQVAGNTIYF	TGTGCCAGCAGCAGAGGACAGGTCGCGGGAAACACCATATATTTT
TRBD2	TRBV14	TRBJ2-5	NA	CASSRFGLAQETQYF	TGTGCCAGCAGCCGGTTCGGACTAGCGCAAGAGACCCAGTACTTC
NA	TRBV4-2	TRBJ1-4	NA	CASSVQGRTNEKLFF	TGTGCCAGCAGCGTCCAGGGGCGCACTAATGAAAAACTGTTTTTT
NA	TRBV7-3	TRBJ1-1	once	CASSSAQNTEAFF	TGTGCCAGCAGCTCGGCACAGAACACTGAAGCTTTCTTT
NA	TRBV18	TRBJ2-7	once	CASSPQETADYEQYF	TGTGCCAGCTCACCACAGGAGACTGCCGACTACGAGCAGTACTTC
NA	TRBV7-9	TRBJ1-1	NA	CASRFRVGTEAFF	TGTGCCAGCAGATTCAGGGTTGGCACTGAAGCTTTCTTT
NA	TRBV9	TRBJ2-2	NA	CASSNEGGTLGELFF	TGTGCCAGCAGCAACGAAGGGGGGACCCTAGGGGAGCTGTTTTTT
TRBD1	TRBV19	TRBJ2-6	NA	CASTDRNSGANVLTF	TGTGCCAGTACGGACAGGAACTCTGGGGCCAACGTCCTGACTTTC
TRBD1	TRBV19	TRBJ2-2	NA	CASSITGQGLDGELFF	TGTGCCAGTAGTATAACTGGACAGGGGTTGGACGGGGAGCTGTTTTTT
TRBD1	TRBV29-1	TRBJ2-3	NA	CSVSGWGQKADTQYF	TGCAGCGTTTCCGGTTGGGGACAGAAAGCAGATACGCAGTATTTT
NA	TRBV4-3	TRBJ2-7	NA	CASSQVFGAGYEQYF	TGCGCCAGCAGCCAAGTTTTCGGGGCGGGCTACGAGCAGTACTTC
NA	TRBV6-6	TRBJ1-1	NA	CASSYSAQSMNTEAFF	TGTGCCAGCAGTTACTCGGCGCAGAGCATGAACACTGAAGCTTTCTTT
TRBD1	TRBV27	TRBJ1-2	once	CASSPTGGYGYTF	TGTGCCAGCAGTCCAACAGGGGGCTATGGCTACACCTTC